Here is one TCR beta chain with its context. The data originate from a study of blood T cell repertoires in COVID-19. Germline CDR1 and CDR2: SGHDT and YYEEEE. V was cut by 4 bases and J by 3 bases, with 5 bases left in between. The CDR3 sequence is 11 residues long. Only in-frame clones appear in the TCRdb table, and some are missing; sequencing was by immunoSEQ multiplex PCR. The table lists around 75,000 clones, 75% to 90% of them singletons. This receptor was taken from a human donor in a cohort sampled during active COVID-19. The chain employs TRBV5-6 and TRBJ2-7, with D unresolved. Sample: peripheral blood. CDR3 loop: CASSAHYEQYF. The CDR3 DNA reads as TGTGCCAGCAGCGCACACTACGAGCAGTACTTC.